A single sample is the source of the 29 T cell receptor beta chains below, sequenced in a study of blood T cell repertoires in COVID-19. Produced via immunoSEQ multiplex PCR; TCRdb's table is partial and in-frame only. The sample includes about 17,000 clones, 85% to 90% of them seen just once. The specimen was peripheral blood. These receptor sequences come from a man aged 60-69 years with active COVID-19.

The chain joins TRBV14 to TRBJ1-4; D not resolved. The CDR3 runs 15 residues. V was clipped by 4 bases and J by 4 bases, with 13 bases between them. Germline V lookup: CDR1 SGHDN, CDR2 FVKESK. The CDR3 DNA reads TGTGCCAGCAGCCTCGTGAGGGCCTTTAATGAAAAACTGTTTTTT. Amino acids: CASSLVRAFNEKLFF.

V and J are TRBV24-1 and TRBJ1-1; no firm D call. Per germline, CDR1 KGHDR and CDR2 SFDVKD. There are 13 residues in the CDR3. Between the trimmed V and J ends, which lost 5 bases and 5 bases, there was a span of 11 bases. In DNA, the CDR3 is TGTGCCACCAGTGGGAGGGTTGGAACTGAAGCTTTCTTT. The encoded protein is CATSGRVGTEAFF.

The genes are TRBV11-2 and TRBJ2-7; TRBD2 aligns across 8 bases. The trim removed 4 bases at V and 2 bases at J, leaving 1 base unmatched. The germline gives CDR1 SGHAT, CDR2 FQNNGV. The CDR3 length is 13 residues. The CDR3 reads CASSWRGAYEQYF. The CDR3 coding sequence is TGTGCCAGCAGCTGGCGGGGGGCCTACGAGCAGTACTTC.

The chain combines TRBV3-1 (or the pseudogene TRBV3-2) with TRBJ2-1; D is unclear. CDR1 is LGHDT, CDR2 YNNKEL, per germline (reference sequence). This CDR3 is 11 amino acids long. V was clipped by 4 bases and J by 8 bases, with 6 bases between them. Here the CDR3 reads CASSLRDEQFF. The CDR3, as DNA: TGTGCCAGCAGCCTTCGTGATGAGCAGTTCTTC.

This chain links TRBV19 with TRBJ2-7; D is uncertain. Trimming removed 5 bases from V and 6 bases from J, with 20 bases in between. This CDR3 has 15 amino acids. Germline CDR1 is LNHDA and CDR2 is SQIVND (reference sequence). Here the CDR3 reads CASSSAAISAGEQYF. Written as DNA, the CDR3 is TGTGCCAGTAGTTCCGCGGCCATTTCGGCCGGCGAGCAGTACTTC.

The chain couples TRBV28 to TRBJ2-6; possible D gene TRBD2, 5 bases. This CDR3 is 16 amino acids long. Germline V gene data show CDR1 as MDHEN and CDR2 as SYDVKM. The V gene lost 4 bases and the J gene lost 0 bases, with 10 bases spanning the gap. Written as DNA, the CDR3 is TGTGCCAGCAGTTCCCTCAGCGGCTCTGGGGCCAACGTCCTGACTTTC. Encoded protein: CASSSLSGSGANVLTF.

The V call is TRBV28, the J call TRBJ2-7; D perhaps matches TRBD2 (5 bases). The CDR3 has 14 residues. The germline gives CDR1 MDHEN, CDR2 SYDVKM. Trimming stripped 5 bases from V and 0 bases from J, with 11 bases between. This chain's CDR3 is CASSKDTSSYEQYF. CDR3 DNA sequence: TGTGCCAGCAGTAAAGACACTAGCTCCTACGAGCAGTACTTC.

The rearrangement links TRBV28 to TRBJ2-5; TRBD1 matches 9 bases. From germline, CDR1 is MDHEN and CDR2 SYDVKM. This CDR3 spans 18 amino acids. Trimming took 3 bases from V and 0 from J; bases not matched to a gene: 11. CDR3 nucleotides: TGTGCCAGCAGTTTTCCGGGACAGGGAATCCGGTACCAAGAGACCCAGTACTTC. Protein: CASSFPGQGIRYQETQYF.

The chain carries TRBV3-1 (or the pseudogene TRBV3-2) and TRBJ2-7; maybe TRBD2 (6 bases). Trimming stripped 5 bases from V and 4 bases from J, with 12 bases between. Germline loops: CDR1 LGHDT, CDR2 YNNKEL (reference sequence). This CDR3 contains 13 residues. The CDR3 coding sequence is TGTGCCAGCAGCTTGGGGACTCTGTACGAGCAGTACTTC. Amino acids: CASSLGTLYEQYF.

The chain carries TRBV20-1 and TRBJ1-4; no clear D gene. Germline V gene sequence: CDR1 DFQATT, CDR2 SNEGSKA (reference sequence). The CDR3 length is 11 residues. The V end lost 5 bases, the J end lost 8 bases, and 9 bases lay between the germline ends. CDR3 in amino acids: CSASVREKLFF. The CDR3 coding sequence is TGCAGTGCTTCCGTTCGGGAAAAACTGTTTTTT.

The CDR3 DNA reads TGTGCCAGCAGCCAAGCGTTGGGCAGTTATAATTCACCCCTCCACTTT. Encoded protein: CASSQALGSYNSPLHF. This rearrangement joins TRBV3-1 (or the pseudogene TRBV3-2) to TRBJ1-6; D call uncertain. V was clipped by 1 base and J by 4 bases, with 11 bases between them. The CDR3 is 16 residues long. CDR1 and CDR2 from the germline V gene are LGHDT and YNNKEL (reference sequence).

The CDR3 reads CASRRAGTSGELFF. The CDR3 nucleotides are TGTGCCAGCAGGAGAGCGGGAACGTCCGGGGAGCTGTTTTTT. The chain is built from TRBV6-5 and TRBJ2-2, with 7 bases lining up with TRBD2. Germline trimming cut 6 bases from V and 6 bases from J; bases unmatched to any gene: 7. This CDR3 region has 14 residues. CDR1 MNHEY and CDR2 SVGAGI come from the germline V gene.

The chain recombines TRBV18 with TRBJ1-4; no clear D gene. Trimming took off 4 bases at V and 2 bases at J, with 8 bases between the two ends. The CDR3 spans 14 residues. CDR1 and CDR2 from the germline V gene are KGHSH and LQKENI. In nucleotides, the CDR3 is TGTGCCAGCTCACGAGTACAGACTAATGAAAAACTGTTTTTT. It yields the protein CASSRVQTNEKLFF. Using reference TRBV18 and TRBJ1-4 for the parts outside the CDR3, the full variable domain is NAGVMQNPRHLVRRRGQEARLRCSPMKGHSHVYWYRQLPEEGLKFMVYLQKENIIDESGMPKERFSAEFPKEGPSILRIQQVVRGDSAAYFCASSRVQTNEKLFFGSGTQLSVL.

The V call is TRBV11-3, the J call TRBJ2-7, with D possibly being TRBD2 (6 bases). Germline V CDR1 and CDR2: SGHNT, YENEEA. V gave up 0 bases and J gave up 7 bases, with 7 bases separating them. The CDR3 loop spans 12 amino acids. The CDR3 protein is CASSLDAGEQYF. The CDR3 DNA is TGTGCCAGCAGCTTAGATGCGGGGGAGCAGTACTTC. Looking up the rest from reference TRBV11-3 and TRBJ2-7 gives the full variable domain: EAGVVQSPRYKIIEKKQPVAFWCNPISGHNTLYWYLQNLGQGPELLIRYENEEAVDDSQLPKDRFSAERLKGVDSTLKIQPAELGDSAVYLCASSLDAGEQYFGPGTRLTVT.

This sequence joins TRBV7-2 and TRBJ1-6; TRBD1 aligns across 9 bases. V gave up 1 base and J gave up 15 bases; unmatched junction bases: 7. The CDR3 has 14 residues. Germline V gene lookup returns CDR1 SGHTA and CDR2 FQGNSA. The CDR3 DNA is TGTGCCAGCAGCTTAGACAGGGGGCCCGGGCTCCTCCACTTT. It translates to CASSLDRGPGLLHF.

This rearrangement joins TRBV5-6 to TRBJ1-3, with D uncertain. The germline V gene encodes CDR1 SGHDT and CDR2 YYEEEE. With 0 bases removed from V and 2 bases from J, the gap between germline ends came to 6 bases. CDR3 size: 14 residues. CDR3 coding DNA: TGTGCCAGCAGCTTGGTACAGCCTGGAAACACCATATATTTT. Its protein is CASSLVQPGNTIYF.

On this clone itself: At one boundary the junction diverges from the germline segment, which might be a read error. V usage is TRBV6-5 and J usage is TRBJ2-7; 11 nucleotides align to TRBD1. Germline V CDR1 and CDR2: MNHEY, SVGAGI. This CDR3 has 13 amino acids. The DNA for the CDR3 is TGTGCCAGCAGTATAAAGGGACAGGGGGGAAATAGCTTC. The encoded protein is CASSIKGQGGNSF.

The chain uses TRBV5-1 and TRBJ2-1, with D tentatively TRBD2 (6 bases). The CDR3 has 14 amino acids. Germline CDR1 SGHRS, CDR2 YFSETQ. V lost 5 bases and J lost 9, with 18 bases in between. As DNA, the CDR3 is TGCGCCAGCAGTGGGTCTGTGGGAGCGGGTGAGCAGTTCTTC. Residues: CASSGSVGAGEQFF.

The J gene is TRBJ1-6, the V gene TRBV5-1; 9 positions match TRBD1. The CDR3 has 16 amino acids. Germline V lookup: CDR1 SGHRS, CDR2 YFSETQ. The junction had 6 bases not matched to a gene; V was cut back by 0 bases and J by 8 bases. The CDR3 spells CASSLETGQGYSPLHF. The CDR3 region has the DNA TGCGCCAGCAGCTTGGAAACGGGACAGGGATATTCACCCCTCCACTTT.

This clone has a single count. The V gene is TRBV20-1, the J gene TRBJ1-3; the D is unclear. The CDR3 has 11 residues. CDR1 is DFQATT, CDR2 SNEGSKA, per germline (reference sequence). The CDR3 sequence: CNRFKGNTIYF. The CDR3 coding sequence is TGCAATCGGTTTAAAGGAAACACCATATATTTT.

The chain links TRBV24-1 to TRBJ2-5, with 12 nucleotides matching TRBD2. This CDR3 contains 17 residues. Germline trimming cut 5 bases from V and 1 base from J; bases unmatched to any gene: 7. Germline V lookup: CDR1 KGHDR, CDR2 SFDVKD. The CDR3 here is CATSGSSGGGLQETQYF. The CDR3, as DNA: TGTGCCACCAGTGGGTCTAGCGGGGGGGGCCTCCAAGAGACCCAGTACTTC.

The V gene is TRBV29-1, the J gene TRBJ2-5; 8 bases fit TRBD2. The germline gives CDR1 SQVTM, CDR2 ANQGSEA. The length of the CDR3 is 13 residues. V dropped 4 bases and J dropped 4; count of bases not matched to a gene: 5. DNA for the CDR3: TGCAGCGTTGGCGTCGGGAGGGGAGAGACCCAGTACTTC. Translated: CSVGVGRGETQYF. Full variable domain (rest looked up from reference TRBV29-1 and TRBJ2-5): SAVISQKPSRDICQRGTSLTIQCQVDSQVTMMFWYRQQPGQSLTLIATANQGSEATYESGFVIDKFPISRPNLTFSTLTVSNMSPEDSSIYLCSVGVGRGETQYFGPGTRLLVL.

The CDR3 nucleotides read TGTGCCAGCAGACAGGGTTCCACCGGGGAGCTGTTTTTT. It codes for CASRQGSTGELFF. The rearrangement joins TRBV7-8 to TRBJ2-2; D is perhaps TRBD1 (6 bases). The germline V and J ends were trimmed by 6 bases and 4 bases, with 9 bases remaining between them. Germline CDR1 is SGHVS and CDR2 is FQNEAQ. This CDR3 region has 13 residues.

V usage is TRBV3-1 (or the pseudogene TRBV3-2) and J usage is TRBJ2-5; 8 positions agree with TRBD2. The germline V gene has CDR1 LGHDT and CDR2 YNNKEL (reference sequence). This CDR3 has 14 amino acids. Trimming cost V 5 bases and J 3 bases; bases outside gene matches: 5. CDR3 residues: CASSSIGREETQYF. CDR3 bases: TGTGCCAGCAGCTCGATCGGGAGGGAAGAGACCCAGTACTTC.

The chain couples TRBV5-1 to TRBJ2-1; TRBD1 aligns across 10 bases. Germline V lookup: CDR1 SGHRS, CDR2 YFSETQ. The CDR3 runs 14 residues. Losses at the gene ends were 3 bases for V and 4 bases for J; bases not matched to a gene: 1. CDR3 coding DNA: TGCGCCAGCAGCTGGGGACAGGGGTACAATGAGCAGTTCTTC. As protein: CASSWGQGYNEQFF.

This clone was observed a handful of times. The chain employs TRBV7-9 and TRBJ2-7, with D perhaps matching TRBD2 (6 bases). Germline V gene lookup returns CDR1 SEHNR and CDR2 FQNEAQ (reference sequence). The CDR3 has 14 amino acids. V lost 0 bases, J lost 2 bases, and 8 bases lay in between. The CDR3 DNA is TGTGCCAGCAGCTTAGCGGGGGGTACCTACGAGCAGTACTTC. This gives the protein CASSLAGGTYEQYF.

V is TRBV9 and J is TRBJ1-1; possible D gene TRBD1, 5 bases. The CDR3 totals 12 residues. Looked up from germline, CDR1 is SGDLS and CDR2 is YYNGEE. V lost 0 bases and J 6 bases, leaving 6 bases between the germline ends. CDR3 loop: CASSVGGAEAFF. The CDR3 nucleotides read TGTGCCAGCAGCGTAGGGGGGGCTGAAGCTTTCTTT.

This chain connects TRBV11-1 to TRBJ1-1; D unclear. V was trimmed by 4 bases and J by 1 base, leaving 10 bases between them. The CDR3 length is 14 residues. The germline V gene has CDR1 SGHAT and CDR2 FQDESV (reference sequence). The CDR3 protein is CASSWHRPNTEAFF. The CDR3 nucleotides read TGTGCCAGCAGCTGGCACAGACCGAACACTGAAGCTTTCTTT.

The V gene is TRBV3-1 (or the pseudogene TRBV3-2), the J gene TRBJ1-2, with 7 bases matching TRBD1. This CDR3 is 17 amino acids long. CDR1 and CDR2 (germline): LGHDT, YNNKEL (reference sequence). The trim removed 4 bases at V and 9 bases at J, leaving 20 bases unmatched. The DNA for the CDR3 is TGTGCCAGCAGCCTTACGTCTCGACAGGGACGGGGTGGTAGCTACACCTTC. Its translation is CASSLTSRQGRGGSYTF.